These T cell receptor beta chains were read from a single sample in a study of Graves' ophthalmopathy and Graves' hyperthyroidism. TCRdb reprocessed the multiplex PCR reads via MiXCR and lists one record per CDR3 protein. This sample carries 1 million to 1.3 million distinct CDR3 sequences, 35% to 45% of them seen once, and the ten largest clones take approximately 12%. Specimen: peripheral blood or thyroid tissue (not recorded which). These receptors came from an adult man with Graves' hyperthyroidism. Each CDR3 is given with its conserved first and last residue. The order of the fields is CDR3 protein, D gene, V gene, J gene. The D gene is left open where the match is weak.

CSGGGRSSYEQYF	NA	TRBV29-1	TRBJ2-7
CASSPIGGEQGGELFF	NA	TRBV5-1	TRBJ2-2
CSVYTGYGYTF	NA	TRBV29-1	TRBJ1-2
CASSSRGLGGLEQYF	TRBD1	TRBV6-5	TRBJ2-7
CASRNGWTGGLFF	NA	TRBV2	TRBJ2-2
CASSPTWGSEGYTF	NA	TRBV19	TRBJ1-2
CASSPTHAYEQYF	NA	TRBV12-3/TRBV12-4	TRBJ2-7
CSVGSGAVSYEQYF	NA	TRBV29-1	TRBJ2-7
CASSIGGVVTEAFF	NA	TRBV19	TRBJ1-1
CASSPGDRSGETQYF	NA	TRBV7-8	TRBJ2-5
CASSVAYGAREQYF	NA	TRBV9	TRBJ2-7
CSAAGRLAGGQETQYF	TRBD2	TRBV20-1	TRBJ2-5
CASSLDREQPQHF	NA	TRBV7-9	TRBJ1-5
CASSEQGAYTGELFF	NA	TRBV25-1	TRBJ2-2
CASSQTVEYDTQYF	NA	TRBV5-1	TRBJ2-3
CSVEDWRGVGEQYF	TRBD2	TRBV29-1	TRBJ2-7
CASSSGTAGYEQYF	NA	TRBV5-6	TRBJ2-7
CASSELRGEAFF	NA	TRBV25-1	TRBJ1-1
CSVDRDTGYEQYF	NA	TRBV29-1	TRBJ2-7
CASSPGDRVYTGELFF	TRBD1	TRBV7-9	TRBJ2-2
CASGFFQHVNTGELFF	NA	TRBV7-2	TRBJ2-2
CASSQAFDRGTGANVLTF	NA	TRBV3-2	TRBJ2-6
CASSLTLHSGNTIYF	NA	TRBV28	TRBJ1-3
CSADSGRVETQYF	TRBD2	TRBV20-1	TRBJ2-5